Following are 11 T cell receptor beta chains from one sample sequenced in a study of CD8 T cells in ankylosing spondylitis. Study results and caveats: Within ankylosing spondylitis blood, a TCR beta motif made up of several highly homologous variants appeared to be characteristic.

TCRdb reprocessed the 5' RACE reads via MiXCR and lists one record per CDR3 protein. The sample yields 450,000 or so distinct CDR3 sequences, roughly a quarter seen once. These receptors' targets are unknown. Sequencing was performed on blood, either unsorted or a sorted T cell fraction (not recorded which). These receptors all stem from a male donor with ankylosing spondylitis.

V and J are TRBV20-1 and TRBJ2-7; 8 bases are a match to TRBD2. Per the germline V gene, CDR1 is DFQATT and CDR2 is SNEGSKA (reference sequence). The CDR3 length is 13 residues. After removal of 6 bases from V and 3 bases from J, the junction contained 7 bases not matched to a gene. The CDR3 sequence: CSATGGSYYEQYF. The CDR3 DNA reads TGCAGTGCCACGGGAGGGAGTTACTACGAGCAGTACTTC.

V and J are TRBV7-9 and TRBJ2-3; no firm D call. V lost 5 bases and J 2 bases, leaving 8 bases between the germline ends. CDR1 and CDR2 from the germline V gene are SEHNR and FQNEAQ (reference sequence). The CDR3 is made up of 13 amino acids. The chain's CDR3 is CASSQRNTDTQYF. The CDR3 nucleotides read TGTGCCAGCAGCCAGAGGAACACAGATACGCAGTATTTT.

The chain is built from TRBV3-1 and TRBJ2-1; the D gene is possibly TRBD2 (6 bases). Germline V gives CDR1 LGHDT, CDR2 YNNKEL (reference sequence). This CDR3 is 14 amino acids long. Trimming shortened V by 3 bases and J by 0 bases, and 6 bases separated the two germline ends. The CDR3 DNA sequence: TGTGCCAGCAGCCAGGACTACTCCTACAATGAGCAGTTCTTC. It yields the protein CASSQDYSYNEQFF.

The V and J genes are TRBV29-1 and TRBJ1-2, with TRBD1 matching 9 bases. The CDR3 covers 15 residues. The germline gives CDR1 SQVTM, CDR2 ANQGSEA. V dropped 4 bases and J dropped 4; count of bases not matched to a gene: 10. The DNA of the CDR3 is TGCAGCGTTGGGAACCGGGACAGGGTAGGCTATGGCTACACCTTC. This encodes CSVGNRDRVGYGYTF. The full variable domain, completed using reference TRBV29-1 and TRBJ1-2, is SAVISQKPSRDICQRGTSLTIQCQVDSQVTMMFWYRQQPGQSLTLIATANQGSEATYESGFVIDKFPISRPNLTFSTLTVSNMSPEDSSIYLCSVGNRDRVGYGYTFGSGTRLTVV.

The chain couples TRBV30 to TRBJ1-5; the D is unclear. The CDR3 covers 12 residues. Germline V CDR1 and CDR2: GTSNPN, SVGIG (reference sequence). Trimming took 0 bases from V and 6 from J, leaving 6 bases between them. CDR3 nucleotides: TGTGCCTGGAGTGTAGGAACTCAGCCCCAGCATTTT. Translation gives CAWSVGTQPQHF.

This chain links TRBV27 with TRBJ2-7, with 8 positions matching TRBD1. This CDR3 has 14 amino acids. Germline CDR1 MNHEY, CDR2 SMNVEV (reference sequence). Trimming at V came to 3 bases and at J to 3 bases, leaving 4 bases not matched to a gene. The CDR3 bases are TGTGCCAGCAGTTTCCTGGGGACAGGCTACGAGCAGTACTTC. Encoded protein: CASSFLGTGYEQYF.

Written as DNA, the CDR3 is TGTGCCAGCAGCTTAAGCCAGGGGATGATGAACACTGAAGCTTTCTTT. Translated, it gives CASSLSQGMMNTEAFF. The chain uses TRBV5-5 and TRBJ1-1, with D possibly TRBD1 on 6 matching bases. There are 16 residues in the CDR3. The germline V gene encodes CDR1 SGHKS and CDR2 YYEKEE (reference sequence). Trimming removed 2 bases at V and 0 bases at J, with 14 bases between.

This clonotype was counted between two and nine times. The chain employs TRBV20-1 and TRBJ2-2; 14 bases map to TRBD2. Trimming took 5 bases from V and 6 from J; bases not matched to a gene: 2. This CDR3 comprises 14 residues. The germline CDR1 and CDR2 sequences are DFQATT and SNEGSKA (reference sequence). In DNA, the CDR3 is TGCAGTGCTTCGGGACTAGCGGGAGCCGGGGAGCTGTTTTTT. The encoded protein is CSASGLAGAGELFF.

The genes are TRBV11-2 and TRBJ2-1; maybe TRBD2 (5 bases). The V end was cut by 5 bases, the J end by 0 bases, with 11 bases between. From germline, CDR1 is SGHAT and CDR2 FQNNGV. CDR3 length: 15 residues. CDR3 nucleotide sequence: TGTGCCAGCAGCCGAAGACGGGGCTCCTACAATGAGCAGTTCTTC. It codes for CASSRRRGSYNEQFF. Drawing the rest from reference TRBV11-2 and TRBJ2-1, the complete variable domain is EAGVAQSPRYKIIEKRQSVAFWCNPISGHATLYWYQQILGQGPKLLIQFQNNGVVDDSQLPKDRFSAERLKGVDSTLKIQPAKLEDSAVYLCASSRRRGSYNEQFFGPGTRLTVL.

This chain links TRBV20-1 with TRBJ2-1; D uncertain. There are 14 residues in the CDR3. The germline V gene has CDR1 DFQATT and CDR2 SNEGSKA (reference sequence). The V and J ends lost 6 bases and 3 bases respectively, with 15 bases between them. CDR3 coding DNA: TGCAGTGCGTGGCTAGGCGAAGTCTACAATGAGCAGTTCTTC. Translated, it gives CSAWLGEVYNEQFF.

The V and J genes are TRBV29-1 and TRBJ2-2; perhaps TRBD1 as D (6 bases). This CDR3 is built from 15 residues. With 6 bases removed from V and 3 bases from J, the gap between germline ends came to 17 bases. CDR1 and CDR2 (germline): SQVTM, ANQGSEA. Here the CDR3 DNA reads TGCAGCGTAACAACAGGGTCTGGTGACACCGGGGAGCTGTTTTTT. This codes for CSVTTGSGDTGELFF.